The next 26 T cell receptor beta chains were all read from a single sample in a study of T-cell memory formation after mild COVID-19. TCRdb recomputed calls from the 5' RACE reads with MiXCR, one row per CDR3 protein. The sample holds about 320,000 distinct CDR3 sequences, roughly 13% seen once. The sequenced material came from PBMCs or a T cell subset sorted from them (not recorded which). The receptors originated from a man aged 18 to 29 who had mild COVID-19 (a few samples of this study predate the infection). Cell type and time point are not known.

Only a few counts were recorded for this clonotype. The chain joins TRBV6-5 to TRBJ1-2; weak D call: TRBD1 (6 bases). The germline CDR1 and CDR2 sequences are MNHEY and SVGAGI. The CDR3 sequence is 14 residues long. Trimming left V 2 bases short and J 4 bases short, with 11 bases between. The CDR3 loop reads CASSYAGQSYGYTF. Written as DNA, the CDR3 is TGTGCCAGCAGTTACGCTGGACAGAGCTATGGCTACACCTTC.

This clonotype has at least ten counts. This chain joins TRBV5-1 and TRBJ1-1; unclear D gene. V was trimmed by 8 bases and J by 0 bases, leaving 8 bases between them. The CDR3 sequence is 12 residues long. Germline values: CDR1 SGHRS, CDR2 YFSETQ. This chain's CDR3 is CASSTVNTEAFF. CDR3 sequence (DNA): TGCGCCAGTTCGACCGTGAACACTGAAGCTTTCTTT.

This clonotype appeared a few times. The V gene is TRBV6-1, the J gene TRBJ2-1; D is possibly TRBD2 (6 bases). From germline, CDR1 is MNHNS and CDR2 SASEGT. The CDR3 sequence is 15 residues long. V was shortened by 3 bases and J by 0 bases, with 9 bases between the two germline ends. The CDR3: CASSESGSSYNEQFF. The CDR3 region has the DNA TGTGCCAGCAGTGAGTCCGGGAGCTCCTACAATGAGCAGTTCTTC.

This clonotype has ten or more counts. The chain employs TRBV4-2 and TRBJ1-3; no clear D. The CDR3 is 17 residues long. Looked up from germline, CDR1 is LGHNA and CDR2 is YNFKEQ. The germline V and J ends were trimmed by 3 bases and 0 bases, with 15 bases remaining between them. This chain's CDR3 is CASSQLNGRFSGNTIYF. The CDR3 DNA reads TGTGCCAGCAGCCAGTTAAATGGACGGTTCTCTGGAAACACCATATATTTT.

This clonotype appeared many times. The CDR3 DNA is TGTGCCAGCAGCCGTACTGAAGCTTTCTTT. This sequence encodes CASSRTEAFF. The chain carries TRBV12-3 or TRBV12-4 and TRBJ1-1; D gene uncertain. The CDR3 sequence is 10 residues long. Deletions cut 6 bases from V and 5 bases from J, with 4 bases between.

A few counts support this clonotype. The CDR3 coding sequence is TGTGCCAGCAGCGTAAGCGGGGCTGGCGAGACCCAGTACTTC. This translates into CASSVSGAGETQYF. V usage is TRBV9 and J usage is TRBJ2-5, with 7 bases identical to TRBD2. CDR1 is SGDLS, CDR2 YYNGEE, per germline. V lost 1 base to trimming and J lost 5 bases; unmatched junction nucleotides: 5. The CDR3 has 14 residues.

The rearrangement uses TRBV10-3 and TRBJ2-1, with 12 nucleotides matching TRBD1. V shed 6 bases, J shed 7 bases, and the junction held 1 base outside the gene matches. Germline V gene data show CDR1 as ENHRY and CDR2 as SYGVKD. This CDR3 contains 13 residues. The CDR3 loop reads CAIRGQGANEQFF. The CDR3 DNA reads TGTGCCATCAGGGGACAGGGGGCAAATGAGCAGTTCTTC.

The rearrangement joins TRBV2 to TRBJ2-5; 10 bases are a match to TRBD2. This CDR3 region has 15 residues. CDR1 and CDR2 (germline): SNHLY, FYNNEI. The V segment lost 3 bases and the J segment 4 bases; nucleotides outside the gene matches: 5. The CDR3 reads CASSDELAGIETQYF. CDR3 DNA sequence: TGTGCCAGCAGTGATGAACTAGCGGGGATAGAGACCCAGTACTTC. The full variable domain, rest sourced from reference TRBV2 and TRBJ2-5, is EPEVTQTPSHQVTQMGQEVILRCVPISNHLYFYWYRQILGQKVEFLVSFYNNEISEKSEIFDDQFSVERPDGSNFTLKIRSTKLEDSAMYFCASSDELAGIETQYFGPGTRLLVL.

CDR3 DNA: TGCGCCAGCAGCCAGTCACTAGCGGGGGGGCACAATGAGCAGTTCTTC. Protein: CASSQSLAGGHNEQFF. The chain combines TRBV4-1 with TRBJ2-1; 13 positions agree with TRBD2. The CDR3 is made up of 16 amino acids. V was pared by 3 bases and J by 5 bases, with 4 bases of the junction left unmatched. Germline-derived CDR1 and CDR2 are MGHRA and YSYEKL.

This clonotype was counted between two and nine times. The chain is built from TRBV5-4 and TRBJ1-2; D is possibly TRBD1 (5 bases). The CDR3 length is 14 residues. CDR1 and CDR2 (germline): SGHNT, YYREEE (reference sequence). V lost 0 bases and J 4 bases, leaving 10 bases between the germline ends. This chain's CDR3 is CASSLVGLSYGYTF. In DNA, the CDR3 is TGTGCCAGCAGCTTGGTGGGGCTGTCCTATGGCTACACCTTC.

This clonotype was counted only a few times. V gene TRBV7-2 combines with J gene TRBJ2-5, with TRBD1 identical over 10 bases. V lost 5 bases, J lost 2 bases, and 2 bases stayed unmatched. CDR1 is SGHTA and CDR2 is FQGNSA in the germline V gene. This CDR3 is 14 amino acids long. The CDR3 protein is CASSRQGAQETQYF. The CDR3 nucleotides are TGTGCCAGCAGCCGACAGGGGGCTCAAGAGACCCAGTACTTC.

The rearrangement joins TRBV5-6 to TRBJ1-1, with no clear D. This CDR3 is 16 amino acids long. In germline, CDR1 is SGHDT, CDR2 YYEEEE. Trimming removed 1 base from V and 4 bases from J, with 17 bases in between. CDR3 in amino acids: CASSLNGEVKGTEAFF. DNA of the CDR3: TGTGCCAGCAGCTTGAATGGGGAGGTGAAGGGCACTGAAGCTTTCTTT.

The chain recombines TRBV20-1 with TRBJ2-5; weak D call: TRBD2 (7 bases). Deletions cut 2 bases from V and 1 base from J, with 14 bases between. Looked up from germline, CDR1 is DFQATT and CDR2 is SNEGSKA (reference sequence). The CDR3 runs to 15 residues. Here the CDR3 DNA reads TGCAGTGCTAGAAGGGGGGGGTCATCCCAAGAGACCCAGTACTTC. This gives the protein CSARRGGSSQETQYF.

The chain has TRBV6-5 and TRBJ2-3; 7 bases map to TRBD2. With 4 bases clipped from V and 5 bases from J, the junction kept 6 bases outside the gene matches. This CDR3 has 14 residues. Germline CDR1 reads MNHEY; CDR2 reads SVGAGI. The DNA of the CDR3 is TGTGCCAGCAGTTCTCGCGGGAGTGGAGATACGCAGTATTTT. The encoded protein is CASSSRGSGDTQYF.

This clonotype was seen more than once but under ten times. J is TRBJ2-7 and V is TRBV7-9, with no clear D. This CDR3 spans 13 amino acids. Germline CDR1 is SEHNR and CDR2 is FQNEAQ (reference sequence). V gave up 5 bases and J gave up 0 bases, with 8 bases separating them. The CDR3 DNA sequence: TGTGCCAGCAGCCGGCCGAGCTCCTACGAGCAGTACTTC. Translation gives CASSRPSSYEQYF.

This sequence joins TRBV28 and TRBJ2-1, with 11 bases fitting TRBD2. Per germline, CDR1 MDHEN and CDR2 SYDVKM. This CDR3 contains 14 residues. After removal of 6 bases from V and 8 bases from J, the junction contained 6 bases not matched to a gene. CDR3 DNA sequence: TGTGCCAGCAGATATAGCGGGGGGGCCGATGAGCAGTTCTTC. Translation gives CASRYSGGADEQFF.

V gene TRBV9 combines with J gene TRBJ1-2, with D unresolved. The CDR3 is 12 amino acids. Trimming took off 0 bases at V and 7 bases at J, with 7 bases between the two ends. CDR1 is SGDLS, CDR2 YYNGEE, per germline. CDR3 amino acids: CASSVGGSGYTF. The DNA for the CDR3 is TGTGCCAGCAGCGTAGGAGGGAGTGGCTACACCTTC.

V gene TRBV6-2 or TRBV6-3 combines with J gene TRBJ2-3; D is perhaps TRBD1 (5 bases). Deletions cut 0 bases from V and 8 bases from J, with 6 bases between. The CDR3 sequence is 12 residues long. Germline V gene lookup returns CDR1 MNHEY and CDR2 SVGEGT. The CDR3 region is CASSYSRGTQYF. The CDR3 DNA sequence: TGTGCCAGCAGTTACTCAAGGGGTACGCAGTATTTT.

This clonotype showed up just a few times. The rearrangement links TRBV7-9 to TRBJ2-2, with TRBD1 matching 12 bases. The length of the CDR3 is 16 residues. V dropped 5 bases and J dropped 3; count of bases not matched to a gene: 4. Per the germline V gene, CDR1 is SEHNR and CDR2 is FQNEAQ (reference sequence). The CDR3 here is CASSLGTGGDTGELFF. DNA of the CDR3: TGTGCCAGCAGCCTCGGGACAGGGGGCGACACCGGGGAGCTGTTTTTT. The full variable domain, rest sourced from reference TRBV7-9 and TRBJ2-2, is DTGVSQNPRHKITKRGQNVTFRCDPISEHNRLYWYRQTLGQGPEFLTYFQNEAQLEKSRLLSDRFSAERPKGSFSTLEIQRTEQGDSAMYLCASSLGTGGDTGELFFGEGSRLTVL.

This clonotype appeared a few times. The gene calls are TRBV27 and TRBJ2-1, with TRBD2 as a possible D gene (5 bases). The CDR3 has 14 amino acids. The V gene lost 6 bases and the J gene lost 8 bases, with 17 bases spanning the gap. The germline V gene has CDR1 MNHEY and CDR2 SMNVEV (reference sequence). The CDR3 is CASSLAGSNHEQFF. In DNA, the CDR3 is TGTGCCAGCAGCCTTGCGGGCTCGAACCATGAGCAGTTCTTC.

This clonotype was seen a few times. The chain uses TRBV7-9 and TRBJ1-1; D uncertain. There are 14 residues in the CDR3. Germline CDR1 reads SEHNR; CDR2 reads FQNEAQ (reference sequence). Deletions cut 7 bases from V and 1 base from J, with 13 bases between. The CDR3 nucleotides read TGTGCCAGCATAATCGACGGCGGGAACACTGAAGCTTTCTTT. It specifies CASIIDGGNTEAFF.

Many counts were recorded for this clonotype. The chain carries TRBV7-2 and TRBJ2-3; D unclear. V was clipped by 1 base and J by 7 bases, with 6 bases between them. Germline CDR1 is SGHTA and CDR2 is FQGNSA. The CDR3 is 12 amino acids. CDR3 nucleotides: TGTGCCAGCAGCTTAGGCCCCTATACGCAGTATTTT. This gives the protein CASSLGPYTQYF.

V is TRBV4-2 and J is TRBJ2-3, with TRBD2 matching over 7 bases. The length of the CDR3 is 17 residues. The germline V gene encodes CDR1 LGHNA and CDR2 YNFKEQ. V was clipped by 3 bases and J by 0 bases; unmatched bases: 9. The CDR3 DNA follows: TGTGCCAGCAGCCACGGGCGGCTAGCGGAGAGCACAGATACGCAGTATTTT. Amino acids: CASSHGRLAESTDTQYF.

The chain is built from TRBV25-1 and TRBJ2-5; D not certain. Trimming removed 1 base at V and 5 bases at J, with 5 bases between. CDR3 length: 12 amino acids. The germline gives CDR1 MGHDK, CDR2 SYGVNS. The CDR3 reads CASSEFGETQYF. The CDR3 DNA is TGTGCCAGCAGTGAATTCGGGGAGACCCAGTACTTC. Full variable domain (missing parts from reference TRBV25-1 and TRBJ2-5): EADIYQTPRYLVIGTGKKITLECSQTMGHDKMYWYQQDPGMELHLIHYSYGVNSTEKGDLSSESTVSRIRTEHFPLTLESARPSHTSQYLCASSEFGETQYFGPGTRLLVL.

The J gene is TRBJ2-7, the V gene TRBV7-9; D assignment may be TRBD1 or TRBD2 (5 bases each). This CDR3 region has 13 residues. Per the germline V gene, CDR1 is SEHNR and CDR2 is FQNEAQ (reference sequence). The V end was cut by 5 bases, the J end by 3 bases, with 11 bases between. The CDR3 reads CASSPGRIYEQYF. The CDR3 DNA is TGTGCCAGCAGCCCGGGACGAATCTACGAGCAGTACTTC.

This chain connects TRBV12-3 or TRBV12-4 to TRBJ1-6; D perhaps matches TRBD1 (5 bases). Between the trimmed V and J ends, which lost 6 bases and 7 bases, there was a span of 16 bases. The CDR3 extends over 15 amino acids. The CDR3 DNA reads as TGTGCCAGCAGCGGATCCGGACGGGGGAATTCACCCCTCCACTTT. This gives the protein CASSGSGRGNSPLHF.